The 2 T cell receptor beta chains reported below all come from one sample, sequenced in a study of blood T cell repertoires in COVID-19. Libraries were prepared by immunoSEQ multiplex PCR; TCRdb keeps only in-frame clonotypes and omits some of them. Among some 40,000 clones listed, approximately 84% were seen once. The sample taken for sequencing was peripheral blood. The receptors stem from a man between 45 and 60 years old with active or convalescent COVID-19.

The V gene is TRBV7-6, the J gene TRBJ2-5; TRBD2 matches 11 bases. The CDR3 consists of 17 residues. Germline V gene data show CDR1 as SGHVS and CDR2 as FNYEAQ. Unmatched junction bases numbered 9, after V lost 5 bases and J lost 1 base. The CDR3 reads CASSGKASGGPQETQYF. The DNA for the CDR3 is TGTGCCAGCAGCGGAAAGGCTAGCGGGGGGCCCCAAGAGACCCAGTACTTC.

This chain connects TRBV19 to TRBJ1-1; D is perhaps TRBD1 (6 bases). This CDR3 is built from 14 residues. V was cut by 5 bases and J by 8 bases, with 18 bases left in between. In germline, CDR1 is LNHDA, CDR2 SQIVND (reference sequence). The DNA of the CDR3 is TGTGCCAGTAGTGAACGGACAGAACAATCGGAAGCTTTCTTT. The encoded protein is CASSERTEQSEAFF.